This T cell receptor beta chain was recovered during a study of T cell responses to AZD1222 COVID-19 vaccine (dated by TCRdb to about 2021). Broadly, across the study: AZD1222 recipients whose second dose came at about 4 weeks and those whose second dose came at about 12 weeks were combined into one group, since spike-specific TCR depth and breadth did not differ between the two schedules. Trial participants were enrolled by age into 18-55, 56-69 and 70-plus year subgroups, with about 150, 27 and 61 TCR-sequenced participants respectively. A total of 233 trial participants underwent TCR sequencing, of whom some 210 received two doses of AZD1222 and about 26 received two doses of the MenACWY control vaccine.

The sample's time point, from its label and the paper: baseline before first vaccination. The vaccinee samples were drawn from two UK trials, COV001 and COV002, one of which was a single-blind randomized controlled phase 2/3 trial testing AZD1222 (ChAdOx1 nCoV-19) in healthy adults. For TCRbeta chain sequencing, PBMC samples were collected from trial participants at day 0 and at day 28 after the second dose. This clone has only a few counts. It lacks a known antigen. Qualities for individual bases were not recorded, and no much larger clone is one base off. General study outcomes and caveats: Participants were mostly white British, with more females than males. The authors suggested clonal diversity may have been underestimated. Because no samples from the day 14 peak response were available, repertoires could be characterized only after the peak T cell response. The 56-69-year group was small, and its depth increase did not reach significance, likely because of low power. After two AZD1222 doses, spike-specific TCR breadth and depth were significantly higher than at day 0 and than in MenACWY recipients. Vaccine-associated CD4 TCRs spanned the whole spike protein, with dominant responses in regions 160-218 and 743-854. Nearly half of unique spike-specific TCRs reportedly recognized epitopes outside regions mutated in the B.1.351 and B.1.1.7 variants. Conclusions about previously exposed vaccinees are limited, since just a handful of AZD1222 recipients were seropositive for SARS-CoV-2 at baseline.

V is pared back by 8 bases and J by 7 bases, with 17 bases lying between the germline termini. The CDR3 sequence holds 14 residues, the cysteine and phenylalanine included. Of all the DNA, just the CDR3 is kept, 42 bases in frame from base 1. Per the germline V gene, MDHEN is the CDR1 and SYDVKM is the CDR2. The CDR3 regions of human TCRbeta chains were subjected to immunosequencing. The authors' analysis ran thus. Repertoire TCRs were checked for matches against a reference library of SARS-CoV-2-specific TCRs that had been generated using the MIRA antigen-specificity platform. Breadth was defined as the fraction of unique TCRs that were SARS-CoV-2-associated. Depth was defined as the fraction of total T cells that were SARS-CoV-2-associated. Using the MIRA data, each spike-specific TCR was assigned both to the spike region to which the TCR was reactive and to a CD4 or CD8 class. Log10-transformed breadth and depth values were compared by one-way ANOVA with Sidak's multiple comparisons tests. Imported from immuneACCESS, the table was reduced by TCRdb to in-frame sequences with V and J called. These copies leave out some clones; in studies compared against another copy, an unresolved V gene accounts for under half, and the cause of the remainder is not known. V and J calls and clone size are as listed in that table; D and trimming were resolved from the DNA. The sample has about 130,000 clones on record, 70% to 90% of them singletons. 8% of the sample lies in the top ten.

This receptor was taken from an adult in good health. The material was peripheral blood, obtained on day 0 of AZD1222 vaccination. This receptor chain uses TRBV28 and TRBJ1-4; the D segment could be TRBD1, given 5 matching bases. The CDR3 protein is CASLARGGGEKLFF. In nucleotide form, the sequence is TGTGCCAGCCTCGCACGGGGCGGGGGTGAAAAACTGTTTTTT.